This T cell receptor beta chain was obtained from a study of identical twins. TCRdb reprocessed the 5' RACE reads with MiXCR, giving one entry per CDR3 protein. The profile shows about 810,000 distinct CDR3 sequences, approximately 13% of them singletons. CDR1 is DFQATT, CDR2 SNEGSKA, per germline (reference sequence). V shed 5 bases and J shed 6 bases, with 17 bases lying between them. The CDR3 is made up of 14 amino acids. The sample also formed part of further work on yellow fever vaccine responses in identical twins.

The sequenced sample consisted of PBMCs. The chain joins TRBV20-1 to TRBJ2-1, with D perhaps given as TRBD1 or TRBD2 (7 bases each). This TCR was recovered from a woman younger than 30 in good health. The CDR3 DNA reads TGCAGTGCTGAGGGAGGGGGCGCGACCAATGAGCAGTTCTTC. Translated, it gives CSAEGGGATNEQFF.